The clone carrying this T cell receptor beta chain has just one count. Its antigen remains unidentified. Germline CDR1 reads SGHNT; CDR2 reads YENEEA. V shed 3 bases and J 0 bases; nucleotides not matched to a gene: 4. This CDR3 spans 15 amino acids. This sample was included in a study of ipilimumab plus nivolumab after autologous stem cell transplantation. Study context: Median doses per patient: roughly five ipilimumab, 8 or 9 nivolumab.

Study-level findings and limits: Per the authors, repertoire, Treg and microbiota data justify further study.

Patients got ipilimumab 1 mg/kg beginning 14 to 28 days post-transplant. Profiled with immunoSEQ multiplex PCR; TCRdb holds only in-frame clones, not every one. This sample has about 12,000 clones; 73% occur once, and the top ten carry approximately 17%. This material consisted of PBMCs, taken in a trial of ipilimumab plus nivolumab as post-transplant consolidation. The receptor was derived from a male donor with diffuse large B-cell lymphoma. The gene calls are TRBV11-3 and TRBJ2-7, with TRBD2 matching over 8 bases. The CDR3 nucleotides are TGTGCCAGCAGCTTTAATAGCGGGACCTCCTACGAGCAGTACTTC. It is translated as CASSFNSGTSYEQYF. The entire variable domain, with the rest obtained from reference TRBV11-3 and TRBJ2-7, is as follows: EAGVVQSPRYKIIEKKQPVAFWCNPISGHNTLYWYLQNLGQGPELLIRYENEEAVDDSQLPKDRFSAERLKGVDSTLKIQPAELGDSAVYLCASSFNSGTSYEQYFGPGTRLTVT.